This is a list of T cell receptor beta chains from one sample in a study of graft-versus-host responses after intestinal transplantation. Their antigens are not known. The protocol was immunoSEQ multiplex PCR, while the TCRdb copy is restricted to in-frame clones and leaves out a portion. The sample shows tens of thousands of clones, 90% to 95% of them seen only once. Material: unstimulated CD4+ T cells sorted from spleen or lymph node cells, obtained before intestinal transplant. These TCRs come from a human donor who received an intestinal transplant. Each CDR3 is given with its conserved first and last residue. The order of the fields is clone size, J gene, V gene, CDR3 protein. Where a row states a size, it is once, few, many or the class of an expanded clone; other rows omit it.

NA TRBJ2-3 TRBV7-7 CASSILGGSTDTQYF
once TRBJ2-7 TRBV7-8 CASSPQRVSYEQYF
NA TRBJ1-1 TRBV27 CASSFGLSPRGLTEAFF
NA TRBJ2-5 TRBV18 CASSPIQAGGGETQYF
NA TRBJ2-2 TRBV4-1 CASSQDRGSDVGELFF
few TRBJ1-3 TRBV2 CASTDFYSGNTIYF
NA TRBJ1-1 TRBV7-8 CASSARDRASPNTEAFF
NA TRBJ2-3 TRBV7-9 CASSAGLAGSDTQYF
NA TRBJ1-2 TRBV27 CASSLSIGGTNYGYTF
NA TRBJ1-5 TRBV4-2 CASSQGGGGAQPQHF
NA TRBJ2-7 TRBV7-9 CASSLKGPLGEQYF
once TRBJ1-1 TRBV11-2 CASSYYGGQYTEAFF
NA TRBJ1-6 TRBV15 CATSRRTGSVGLSPLHF
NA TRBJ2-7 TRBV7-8 CASSLRWETYEQYF
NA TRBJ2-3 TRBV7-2 CASSSTGTDTQYF
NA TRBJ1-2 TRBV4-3 CASSQDMTAYGYTF
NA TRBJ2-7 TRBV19 CASNPTGAAVEQYF
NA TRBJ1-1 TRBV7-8 CASSLGRRTEAFF
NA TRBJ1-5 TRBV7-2 CASSLYTGTNQPQHF
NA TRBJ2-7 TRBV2 CASRSGGAIYEQYF
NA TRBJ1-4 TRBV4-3 CASSQDGAATNEKLFF
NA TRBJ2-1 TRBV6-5 CASSYDERGLRDEQFF
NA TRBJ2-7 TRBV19 CASSDPGTGDSYEQYF
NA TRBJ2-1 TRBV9 CASSVSGWSEQFF
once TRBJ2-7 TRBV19 CASSIGAGQTYEQYF
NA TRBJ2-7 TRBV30 CAWREQGWDEQYF
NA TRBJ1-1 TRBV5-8 CASSTYRGVNTEAFF
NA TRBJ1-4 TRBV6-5 CASSQAGFRSWKLFF
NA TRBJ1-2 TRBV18 CASQTDTNYGYTF
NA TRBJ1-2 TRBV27 CASTGQPNLGYTF